One sample yielded the 24 T cell receptor beta chains listed below, sequenced in a study of blood T cell repertoires in COVID-19. The method was immunoSEQ multiplex PCR; TCRdb's version includes in-frame clones alone and lacks a portion of them. This sample has 200,000 to 250,000 clones, with approximately 90% found just once. Material: PBMCs or T cells enriched from blood (not recorded which). All receptors come from a woman aged 25 to 39 with acute COVID-19.

V gene TRBV4-1 combines with J gene TRBJ1-1; unclear D gene. CDR1 is MGHRA, CDR2 YSYEKL, per germline. The CDR3 totals 15 residues. Trimming cost V 0 bases and J 12 bases, with 20 bases left between them. CDR3 in amino acids: CASSQEFSSTIGSFF. The CDR3 DNA reads TGCGCCAGCAGCCAAGAATTCTCGTCAACTATCGGGTCTTTCTTT.

The rearrangement uses TRBV7-3 and TRBJ2-2; D is unclear. With 0 bases removed from V and 0 bases from J, the gap between germline ends came to 8 bases. Germline V gene sequence: CDR1 SGHTA, CDR2 FQGTGA. This CDR3 has 16 amino acids. The CDR3 protein is CASSLTASTNTGELFF. The CDR3 region has the DNA TGTGCCAGCAGCTTAACGGCCAGTACGAACACCGGGGAGCTGTTTTTT.

The V and J genes are TRBV19 and TRBJ2-1; D may be TRBD1 (7 bases). This CDR3 spans 15 amino acids. Trimming cost V 5 bases and J 9 bases, with 20 bases left between them. CDR1 is LNHDA and CDR2 is SQIVND in the germline V gene (reference sequence). The CDR3 coding sequence is TGTGCCAGTAGTCGTGGGGGCCAGGGGGGTCCTGAGCAGTTCTTC. It is translated as CASSRGGQGGPEQFF.

The V and J genes are TRBV5-6 and TRBJ2-1; the match to TRBD2 covers 10 bases. The length of the CDR3 is 17 residues. Germline CDR1 SGHDT, CDR2 YYEEEE. V was pared by 6 bases and J by 0 bases, with 9 bases of the junction left unmatched. In DNA, the CDR3 is TGTGCCAGCACCGTCTTGGCTAGCGGGAGCTCCTACAATGAGCAGTTCTTC. Protein sequence: CASTVLASGSSYNEQFF.

The chain combines TRBV24-1 with TRBJ2-5; 7 nucleotides agree with TRBD1. The trim removed 5 bases at V and 4 bases at J, leaving 6 bases unmatched. The CDR3 runs to 14 residues. CDR1 and CDR2 (germline): KGHDR, SFDVKD. DNA for the CDR3: TGTGCCACCAGTGGGACAGGTCTGCGAGAGACCCAGTACTTC. Amino acids: CATSGTGLRETQYF.

The CDR3, as DNA: TGTGCCAGCAGTGGGTCGGGGAGCAATCAGCCCCAGCATTTT. This codes for CASSGSGSNQPQHF. The chain employs TRBV28 and TRBJ1-5; D uncertain. This CDR3 comprises 14 residues. CDR1 MDHEN and CDR2 SYDVKM come from the germline V gene. The V end lost 5 bases, the J end lost 1 base, and 9 bases lay between the germline ends.

The CDR3 loop reads CASSLRQGPTTNQPQHF. CDR3 bases: TGTGCCAGCAGCTTGAGGCAGGGCCCTACCACCAATCAGCCCCAGCATTTT. This sequence joins TRBV5-8 and TRBJ1-5, with D perhaps matching TRBD1 (5 bases). The germline V gene has CDR1 SGHTS and CDR2 YDEGEE. CDR3 length: 17 residues. The V gene lost 1 base and the J gene lost 3 bases, with 17 bases spanning the gap.

This sequence joins TRBV18 and TRBJ2-1; 8 nucleotides line up with TRBD2. Unmatched junction bases numbered 10, after V lost 8 bases and J lost 7 bases. CDR3 size: 14 residues. CDR1 KGHSH and CDR2 LQKENI come from the germline V gene. The DNA for the CDR3 is TGTGCCAGCGCCTCCTCCAGCGGGAGTAATGAGCAGTTCTTC. Residues: CASASSSGSNEQFF.

This sequence joins TRBV6-5 and TRBJ1-4; TRBD1 matches 10 bases. Germline trimming cut 6 bases from V and 6 bases from J; bases unmatched to any gene: 4. Germline V gene lookup returns CDR1 MNHEY and CDR2 SVGAGI. The CDR3 has 14 amino acids. The CDR3 DNA reads TGTGCCAGCAGCCCCGGGACAGGGGATGAAAAACTGTTTTTT. It translates to CASSPGTGDEKLFF.

The chain is built from TRBV19 and TRBJ1-1; 7 bases match TRBD1. CDR1 LNHDA and CDR2 SQIVND come from the germline V gene (reference sequence). V gave up 3 bases and J gave up 8 bases; unmatched junction bases: 6. The CDR3 is 13 residues long. In DNA, the CDR3 is TGTGCCAGTAGTATTGTAGGGGACAGAGAAGCTTTCTTT. Translating gives CASSIVGDREAFF.

CDR3 loop: CASSVSDFTNTEAFF. CDR3 nucleotides: TGCGCCAGCAGCGTTTCCGACTTTACGAACACTGAAGCTTTCTTT. This chain connects TRBV5-1 to TRBJ1-1; no reliable D call. The CDR3 consists of 15 residues. The germline V and J ends were trimmed by 4 bases and 1 base, with 14 bases remaining between them. Germline CDR1 SGHRS, CDR2 YFSETQ.

This chain joins TRBV2 and TRBJ1-3; weak D call: TRBD1 (6 bases). V lost 8 bases and J lost 0, with 8 bases in between. The CDR3 has 13 residues. Germline CDR1 reads SNHLY; CDR2 reads FYNNEI. The CDR3 here is CASQGPSGNTIYF. CDR3 bases: TGTGCCAGCCAGGGGCCCTCTGGAAACACCATATATTTT.

The chain combines TRBV2 with TRBJ2-7; 10 bases line up with TRBD1. Per the germline V gene, CDR1 is SNHLY and CDR2 is FYNNEI. The length of the CDR3 is 15 residues. The V gene end was trimmed by 6 bases and the J gene end by 0 bases; junction bases not matched to a gene: 5. CDR3 protein: CASRARQGASYEQYF. DNA for the CDR3: TGTGCCAGCAGAGCTCGACAGGGGGCCTCCTACGAGCAGTACTTC.

The chain is built from TRBV28 and TRBJ2-7, with D perhaps matching TRBD1 (5 bases). Trimming left V 6 bases short and J 2 bases short, with 8 bases between. In germline, CDR1 is MDHEN, CDR2 SYDVKM. The CDR3 contains 12 residues. CDR3 protein: CASSQGPYEQYF. The CDR3 DNA follows: TGTGCCAGCAGCCAGGGCCCCTACGAGCAGTACTTC.

The J gene is TRBJ1-4, the V gene TRBV19, with TRBD1 as a possible D gene (6 bases). This CDR3 has 15 residues. Germline V gene sequence: CDR1 LNHDA, CDR2 SQIVND (reference sequence). The V gene lost 9 bases and the J gene lost 7 bases, with 21 bases spanning the gap. The chain's CDR3 is CASRARGSIGEKLFF. The CDR3 DNA follows: TGTGCCAGCCGAGCCAGGGGTTCTATCGGTGAAAAACTGTTTTTT.

In its sample, this clone was seen once. This sequence joins TRBV27 and TRBJ2-3; D is ambiguous. CDR1 and CDR2 (germline): MNHEY, SMNVEV (reference sequence). The CDR3 extends over 13 amino acids. The V and J ends lost 4 bases and 4 bases respectively, with 9 bases between them. As DNA, the CDR3 is TGTGCCAGCAGTTCCCCCCAATCAGATACGCAGTATTTT. Translated: CASSSPQSDTQYF.

This chain connects TRBV19 to TRBJ1-1; possible D gene TRBD1, 5 bases. The ends were cut back, 4 bases at V and 4 bases at J, with 16 bases in the middle. This CDR3 is built from 15 residues. CDR1 is LNHDA, CDR2 SQIVND, per germline (reference sequence). The CDR3 DNA sequence: TGTGCCAGTAGTAATAGACAGTTCTCGGGCACTGAAGCTTTCTTT. This translates into CASSNRQFSGTEAFF.

The chain joins TRBV6-5 to TRBJ2-1, with 8 bases identical to TRBD2. Germline CDR1 and CDR2: MNHEY and SVGAGI. Germline trimming cut 8 bases from V and 5 bases from J; bases unmatched to any gene: 8. The CDR3 consists of 14 residues. CDR3 sequence: CASRRSGGNNEQFF. DNA for the CDR3: TGTGCCAGCCGAAGGAGCGGGGGAAACAATGAGCAGTTCTTC.

This chain joins TRBV29-1 and TRBJ2-1; D gene uncertain. V lost 7 bases and J lost 2, with 15 bases in between. CDR3 length: 14 amino acids. Germline V gene lookup returns CDR1 SQVTM and CDR2 ANQGSEA. CDR3 amino acids: CSALAALTYNEQFF. The CDR3 DNA sequence: TGCAGCGCCCTCGCGGCTCTAACCTACAATGAGCAGTTCTTC.

This rearrangement joins TRBV2 to TRBJ2-5, with 9 bases aligning to TRBD2. J was trimmed by 4 bases and V by 6 bases; bases with no gene match: 3. The CDR3 loop spans 13 amino acids. From germline, CDR1 is SNHLY and CDR2 FYNNEI. DNA for the CDR3: TGTGCCAGCAGGGAGACTAGCGGAGAGACCCAGTACTTC. Residues: CASRETSGETQYF.

The chain links TRBV27 to TRBJ2-5; 8 nucleotides match TRBD2. The CDR3 loop spans 16 amino acids. Germline CDR1 MNHEY, CDR2 SMNVEV (reference sequence). The J segment lost 7 bases and the V segment lost 5 bases, leaving 15 bases of the junction unmatched. The CDR3 loop reads CASSPAGTSVLGTQYF. The CDR3 bases are TGTGCCAGCAGTCCCGCCGGGACTAGTGTATTGGGGACCCAGTACTTC.

The gene calls are TRBV7-3 and TRBJ2-6; the D is unclear. V dropped 1 base and J dropped 4 bases, with 11 bases sitting between them. CDR1 SGHTA and CDR2 FQGTGA come from the germline V gene. This CDR3 is built from 16 residues. CDR3 in DNA: TGTGCCAGCAGCTTAATGTCCGGGTCGGGGGCCAACGTCCTGACTTTC. Translated: CASSLMSGSGANVLTF.

The rearrangement uses TRBV5-1 and TRBJ1-2; no definite D call. V shed 1 base and J shed 8 bases, with 21 bases lying between them. The CDR3 sequence is 16 residues long. The V gene's germline CDR1 is SGHRS and CDR2 YFSETQ. The DNA for the CDR3 is TGCGCCAGCAGCTTGATTAGCCCAGTCGCGACGGGGGGCTACACCTTC. This translates into CASSLISPVATGGYTF.

The chain has TRBV10-3 and TRBJ2-7; 8 nucleotides agree with TRBD1. V was clipped by 7 bases and J by 1 base; unmatched bases: 9. Germline values: CDR1 ENHRY, CDR2 SYGVKD. The CDR3 covers 15 residues. DNA for the CDR3: TGTGCCATCAAAGGACAGGGTTCCCCATCCTACGAGCAGTACTTC. Encoded protein: CAIKGQGSPSYEQYF.